Reported below is one T cell receptor beta chain. Data came from immunoSEQ multiplex PCR; TCRdb stores just in-frame clones and leaves some out. The profile covers 170,000 or so clones, with more than 85% appearing a single time and roughly 2.1% taken by the ten largest. V dropped 4 bases and J dropped 2 bases, with 6 bases sitting between them. CDR3 size: 12 residues. Germline CDR1 and CDR2: SGHAT and FQNNGV. This entry belongs to a study of control samples from healthy donors and cancer patients. The V call is TRBV11-2, the J call TRBJ2-7; no reliable D call. Material for sequencing was blood. This TCR came from a woman between 40 and 50 years old in good health. CDR3: CASSSTPYEQYF. As DNA, the CDR3 is TGTGCCAGCAGCTCAACTCCCTACGAGCAGTACTTC.